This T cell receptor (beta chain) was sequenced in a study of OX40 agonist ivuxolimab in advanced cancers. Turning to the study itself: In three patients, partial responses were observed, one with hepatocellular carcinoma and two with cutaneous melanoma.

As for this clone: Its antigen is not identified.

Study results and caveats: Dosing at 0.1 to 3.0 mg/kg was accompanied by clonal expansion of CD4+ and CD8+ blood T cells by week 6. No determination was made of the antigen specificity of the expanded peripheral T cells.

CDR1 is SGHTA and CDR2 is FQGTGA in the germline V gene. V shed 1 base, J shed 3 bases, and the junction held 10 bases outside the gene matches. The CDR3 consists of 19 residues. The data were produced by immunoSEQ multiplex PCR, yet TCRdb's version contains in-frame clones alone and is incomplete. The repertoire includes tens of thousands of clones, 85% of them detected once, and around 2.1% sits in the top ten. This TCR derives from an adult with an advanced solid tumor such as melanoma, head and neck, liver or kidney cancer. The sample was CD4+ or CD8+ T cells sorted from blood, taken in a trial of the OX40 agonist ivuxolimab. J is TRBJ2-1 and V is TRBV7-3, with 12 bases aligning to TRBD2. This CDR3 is CASSLSIGGLAGIYNEQFF. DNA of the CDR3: TGTGCCAGCAGCTTAAGTATCGGCGGACTAGCGGGAATCTACAATGAGCAGTTCTTC.